The following is a T cell receptor (beta chain) sequence with its context. This specimen belongs to a study of CD8+ T cells in alopecia areata. Once RNA had been extracted, it was reverse transcribed into cDNA to act as the sequencing template. This table comes from immunoSEQ multiplex PCR, and its TCRdb copy is limited to in-frame clones, with some not included. The sample holds around 150,000 clones, about three fifths seen once. Trimming stripped 6 bases from V and 0 bases from J, with 15 bases between. The germline gives CDR1 SGHVS, CDR2 FQNEAQ. CDR3 size: 16 residues. The sequence came from a human donor in good health. The V gene is TRBV7-8, the J gene TRBJ2-1; D may be TRBD1 (6 bases). Sequenced input: CD8+ T cells sorted from blood. Written as DNA, the CDR3 is TGTGCCAGCAGTCGGGGCGCAGGGGCCTCCTACAATGAGCAGTTCTTC. This translates into CASSRGAGASYNEQFF.